This is a list of T cell receptor beta chains from one sample in a study of blood T cell repertoires in COVID-19. Clones were read by immunoSEQ multiplex PCR, and TCRdb kept only the in-frame ones, dropping some. The sample has roughly 220,000 clones, under 90% seen once. The sequencing input was peripheral blood. All receptors derive from a young man with active or convalescent COVID-19. Each CDR3 is given with its conserved first and last residue. A D gene is named only where the DNA matches it firmly. Not all rows give a size; the values are once, few, many and, for expanded clones, a class.

V: TRBV10-3; size: -; D: TRBD2; J: TRBJ2-3; CDR3: CAISETSGSARGTDTQYF; DNA: TGTGCCATCAGTGAGACTAGCGGGAGTGCCCGCGGCACAGATACGCAGTATTTT
V: TRBV7-3; size: -; D: -; J: TRBJ1-1; CDR3: CASSVQENTEAFF; DNA: TGTGCCAGCAGCGTACAGGAGAACACTGAAGCTTTCTTT
V: TRBV7-6; size: once; D: TRBD2; J: TRBJ2-2; CDR3: CASSWVGGVNTGELFF; DNA: TGTGCCAGCAGCTGGGTCGGGGGGGTCAACACCGGGGAGCTGTTTTTT
V: TRBV6-5; size: -; D: -; J: TRBJ1-2; CDR3: CASGRGRANYGYTF; DNA: TGTGCCAGCGGGCGGGGCAGGGCCAACTATGGCTACACCTTC
V: TRBV28; size: -; D: -; J: TRBJ1-2; CDR3: CASSLYRDGYTF; DNA: TGTGCCAGCAGTTTATATCGGGATGGCTACACCTTC
V: TRBV29-1; size: -; D: TRBD2; J: TRBJ2-3; CDR3: CSVGASGVYDTQYF; DNA: TGCAGCGTTGGGGCTAGCGGCGTATACGATACGCAGTATTTT
V: TRBV9; size: -; D: -; J: TRBJ2-3; CDR3: CASSGLQPPATDTQYF; DNA: TGTGCCAGCAGCGGATTACAGCCCCCGGCCACAGATACGCAGTATTTT
V: TRBV5-6; size: once; D: -; J: TRBJ2-2; CDR3: CASSFFRGNTGELFF; DNA: TGTGCCAGCAGCTTTTTCAGGGGTAACACCGGGGAGCTGTTTTTT
V: TRBV10-2; size: -; D: -; J: TRBJ2-2; CDR3: CASRAQVNTGELFF; DNA: TGCGCCAGCAGGGCCCAGGTGAACACCGGGGAGCTGTTTTTT
V: TRBV10-3; size: -; D: -; J: TRBJ1-1; CDR3: CAIKENPGTEAFF; DNA: TGTGCCATCAAGGAGAACCCGGGAACTGAAGCTTTCTTT
V: TRBV19; size: -; D: -; J: TRBJ2-1; CDR3: CASSISGGGGSNNEQFF; DNA: TGTGCCAGTAGTATAAGTGGCGGGGGCGGGTCAAACAATGAGCAGTTCTTC
V: TRBV27; size: -; D: -; J: TRBJ1-5; CDR3: CASSLAWHQPQHF; DNA: TGTGCCAGCAGTTTAGCATGGCATCAGCCCCAGCATTTT
V: TRBV2; size: -; D: TRBD2; J: TRBJ2-2; CDR3: CASSDVAGQNTGELFF; DNA: TGTGCCAGCAGTGATGTAGCGGGCCAGAACACCGGGGAGCTGTTTTTT
V: TRBV7-9; size: once; D: TRBD2; J: TRBJ2-7; CDR3: CASRSGTSGGPQYF; DNA: TGTGCCAGCAGGTCCGGGACTAGCGGGGGGCCGCAGTACTTC
V: TRBV19; size: -; D: TRBD2; J: TRBJ2-7; CDR3: CASSIGTSGNEQYF; DNA: TGTGCCAGTAGTATCGGGACTAGCGGAAACGAGCAGTACTTC
V: TRBV6-2/TRBV6-3; size: -; D: TRBD1; J: TRBJ1-2; CDR3: CASSGGAGQGLRGYTF; DNA: TGTGCCAGCAGTGGAGGAGCGGGACAGGGACTTCGGGGCTACACCTTC
V: TRBV4-1; size: -; D: -; J: TRBJ2-4; CDR3: CASSQVRQSAKNIQYF; DNA: TGCGCCAGCAGCCAAGTAAGACAGTCAGCCAAAAACATTCAGTACTTC
V: TRBV6-4; size: -; D: TRBD2; J: TRBJ2-3; CDR3: CATRTSGSTDTQYF; DNA: TGTGCCACCCGGACTAGCGGGAGCACAGATACGCAGTATTTT
V: TRBV7-8; size: -; D: TRBD2; J: TRBJ2-1; CDR3: CASSMGLALGNEQFF; DNA: TGTGCCAGCAGCATGGGACTAGCCTTGGGGAATGAGCAGTTCTTC
V: TRBV24-1; size: -; D: TRBD2; J: TRBJ2-3; CDR3: CATSVGGGIYTDTQYF; DNA: TGTGCCACCAGTGTGGGGGGAGGGATATACACAGATACGCAGTATTTT
V: TRBV7-9; size: -; D: -; J: TRBJ2-6; CDR3: CASSLTGLSGANVLTF; DNA: TGTGCCAGCAGCTTAACAGGGCTCTCTGGGGCCAACGTCCTGACTTTC
V: TRBV19; size: -; D: TRBD1; J: TRBJ2-3; CDR3: CASSIGGQVADTQYF; DNA: TGTGCCAGTAGTATAGGGGGACAGGTGGCAGATACGCAGTATTTT
V: TRBV5-1; size: -; D: -; J: TRBJ1-3; CDR3: CASSLAGDSGNTIYF; DNA: TGCGCCAGCAGCTTAGCGGGGGACTCCGGAAACACCATATATTTT
V: TRBV13; size: -; D: -; J: TRBJ1-2; CDR3: CASSPYLGGFGGYTF; DNA: TGTGCCAGCAGCCCATACCTGGGGGGTTTCGGCGGCTACACCTTC
V: TRBV4-3; size: -; D: TRBD1; J: TRBJ1-1; CDR3: CASSWTGANTEAFF; DNA: TGCGCCAGCAGCTGGACAGGGGCGAACACTGAAGCTTTCTTT
V: TRBV7-2; size: -; D: -; J: TRBJ1-1; CDR3: CASKLLQTNTEAFF; DNA: TGTGCCAGCAAGTTGTTACAGACGAACACTGAAGCTTTCTTT
V: TRBV6-6; size: -; D: TRBD2; J: TRBJ2-5; CDR3: CASSFTSGSGETQYF; DNA: TGTGCCAGCAGTTTTACTAGCGGGAGTGGAGAGACCCAGTACTTC
V: TRBV7-2; size: -; D: -; J: TRBJ2-7; CDR3: CASSLEIAASYEQYF; DNA: TGTGCCAGCAGCTTAGAGATAGCGGCGTCCTACGAGCAGTACTTC
V: TRBV7-8; size: -; D: -; J: TRBJ2-1; CDR3: CASSSETDYNEQFF; DNA: TGTGCCAGCAGCTCGGAGACGGATTACAATGAGCAGTTCTTC
V: TRBV27; size: -; D: -; J: TRBJ1-2; CDR3: CASSPRGDYGYTF; DNA: TGTGCCAGCAGCCCTAGGGGTGACTATGGCTACACCTTC
V: TRBV2; size: -; D: TRBD1; J: TRBJ2-7; CDR3: CASSRGQGGSYEQYF; DNA: TGTGCCAGCAGCAGGGGACAGGGAGGGTCCTACGAGCAGTACTTC
V: TRBV7-9; size: -; D: TRBD2; J: TRBJ2-7; CDR3: CASSLGGGGYEQYF; DNA: TGTGCCAGCAGCTTAGGCGGGGGAGGCTACGAGCAGTACTTC
V: TRBV25-1; size: -; D: -; J: TRBJ1-2; CDR3: CASSSTENYGYTF; DNA: TGTGCCAGCAGCTCGACAGAGAACTATGGCTACACCTTC
V: TRBV7-2; size: -; D: -; J: TRBJ2-3; CDR3: CASSPGRADTQYF; DNA: TGTGCCAGCAGCCCTGGAAGAGCGGATACGCAGTATTTT
V: TRBV28; size: few; D: TRBD1; J: TRBJ1-1; CDR3: CASSFGTGSAEAFF; DNA: TGTGCCAGCAGTTTTGGGACAGGGTCGGCTGAAGCTTTCTTT